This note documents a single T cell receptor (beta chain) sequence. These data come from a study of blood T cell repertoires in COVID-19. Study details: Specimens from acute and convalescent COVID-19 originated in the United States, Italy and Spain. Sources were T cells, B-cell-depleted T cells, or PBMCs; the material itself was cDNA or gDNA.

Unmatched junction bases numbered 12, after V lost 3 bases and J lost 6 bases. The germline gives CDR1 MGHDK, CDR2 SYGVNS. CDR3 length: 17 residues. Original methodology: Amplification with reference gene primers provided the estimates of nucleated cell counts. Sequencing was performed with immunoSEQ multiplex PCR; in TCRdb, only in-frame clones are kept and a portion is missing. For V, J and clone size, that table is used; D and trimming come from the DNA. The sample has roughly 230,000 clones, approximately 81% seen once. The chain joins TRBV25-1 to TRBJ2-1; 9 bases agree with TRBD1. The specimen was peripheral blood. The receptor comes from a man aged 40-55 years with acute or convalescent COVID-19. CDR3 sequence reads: CASSDTFGTGRPNEQFF. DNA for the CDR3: TGTGCCAGCAGTGACACCTTTGGGACAGGGAGGCCCAATGAGCAGTTCTTC.